The 22 T cell receptor beta chains presented below share a single source sample, sequenced in a study of blood T cell repertoires in COVID-19. Repertoires were generated with immunoSEQ multiplex PCR, while TCRdb's copy carries only in-frame clones and drops some. This table holds tens of thousands of clones, about 90% found once. The sequenced sample was peripheral blood. The receptors shown here come from a woman older than 75 in a cohort sampled during active or convalescent COVID-19.

This clone showed up just a few times. The CDR3 sequence: CASSLGQGVYEQYF. DNA for the CDR3: TGTGCCAGCAGTTTAGGACAGGGGGTATACGAGCAGTACTTC. V gene TRBV27 combines with J gene TRBJ2-7; 10 nucleotides agree with TRBD1. CDR3 length equals 14 residues. The germline V gene has CDR1 MNHEY and CDR2 SMNVEV (reference sequence). Trimming at V came to 2 bases and at J to 4 bases, leaving 2 bases not matched to a gene.

V and J are TRBV7-9 and TRBJ1-4; D ambiguous. Between the trimmed V and J ends, which lost 2 bases and 3 bases, there was a span of 10 bases. Germline CDR1 and CDR2: SEHNR and FQNEAQ (reference sequence). This CDR3 is built from 15 residues. In nucleotides, the CDR3 is TGTGCCAGCAGCTTATTCACCGGAGCTAATGAAAAACTGTTTTTT. It encodes CASSLFTGANEKLFF.

The genes are TRBV7-2 and TRBJ2-5; 11 bases fit TRBD2. J lost 1 base, V lost 5 bases, and 12 bases had no gene match. Germline V gene lookup returns CDR1 SGHTA and CDR2 FQGNSA. The CDR3 length is 18 residues. The CDR3: CASSLVLLAGGFQETQYF. CDR3 nucleotides: TGTGCCAGCAGCCTCGTCTTGTTAGCGGGAGGGTTCCAAGAGACCCAGTACTTC.

The J gene is TRBJ2-7, the V gene TRBV11-2; maybe TRBD1 (6 bases). Germline assignment: CDR1 SGHAT and CDR2 FQNNGV. The CDR3 length is 15 residues. V lost 0 bases, J lost 3 bases, and 12 bases lay in between. CDR3 bases: TGTGCCAGCAGCTTAGAAATGGACAGTAACTACGAGCAGTACTTC. It specifies CASSLEMDSNYEQYF.

This clone came up once. The chain is built from TRBV5-6 and TRBJ2-5, with 9 bases fitting TRBD1. The germline V gene has CDR1 SGHDT and CDR2 YYEEEE. This CDR3 spans 15 amino acids. With 1 base clipped from V and 7 bases from J, the junction kept 8 bases outside the gene matches. CDR3 loop: CASSLPRTGEGTQYF. For the CDR3, the DNA is TGTGCCAGCAGCTTGCCGCGGACAGGGGAGGGGACCCAGTACTTC. The full variable domain, in which reference TRBV5-6 and TRBJ2-5 provide the parts outside the CDR3, is DAGVTQSPTHLIKTRGQQVTLRCSPKSGHDTVSWYQQALGQGPQFIFQYYEEEERQRGNFPDRFSGHQFPNYSSELNVNALLLGDSALYLCASSLPRTGEGTQYFGPGTRLLVL.

The genes are TRBV10-3 and TRBJ2-3, with D possibly matching TRBD2 (6 bases). Germline V gives CDR1 ENHRY, CDR2 SYGVKD. Trimming left V 1 base short and J 0 bases short, with 11 bases between. The CDR3 contains 16 residues. The CDR3 region has the DNA TGTGCCATCAGTGAGTACCTTGGAGGGAGCACAGATACGCAGTATTTT. Translated, it gives CAISEYLGGSTDTQYF.

This sequence joins TRBV5-1 and TRBJ2-3; D possibly corresponds to TRBD2 (5 bases). The germline gives CDR1 SGHRS, CDR2 YFSETQ. This CDR3 is built from 14 residues. V dropped 4 bases and J dropped 3 bases, with 12 bases sitting between them. As DNA, the CDR3 is TGCGCCAGCAGCACCGGGAAGGGTACAGATACGCAGTATTTT. Translating it yields CASSTGKGTDTQYF.

This chain joins TRBV11-2 and TRBJ2-3; TRBD2 aligns across 8 bases. There are 16 residues in the CDR3. With 3 bases clipped from V and 1 base from J, the junction kept 6 bases outside the gene matches. CDR1 is SGHAT and CDR2 is FQNNGV in the germline V gene. The CDR3 region is CASSFQAGGRTDTQYF. As DNA, the CDR3 is TGTGCCAGCAGCTTTCAGGCGGGGGGCCGCACAGATACGCAGTATTTT.

V usage is TRBV4-1 and J usage is TRBJ2-1, with a weak D call TRBD2 (6 bases). Germline V gene lookup returns CDR1 MGHRA and CDR2 YSYEKL. V lost 2 bases and J lost 8, with 10 bases in between. The CDR3 consists of 13 residues. The CDR3 coding sequence is TGCGCCAGCAGCCAAACTAGCTGGTATGAGCAGTTCTTC. The encoded protein is CASSQTSWYEQFF.

The CDR3 DNA reads TGTGCCAGCAGTCCCTCTTCCGGGATACTCTCTGGAAACACCATATATTTT. It is translated as CASSPSSGILSGNTIYF. The J gene is TRBJ1-3, the V gene TRBV2; D gene uncertain. Germline values: CDR1 SNHLY, CDR2 FYNNEI. The V end lost 5 bases, the J end lost 0 bases, and 17 bases lay between the germline ends. This CDR3 region has 17 residues.

The V and J genes are TRBV28 and TRBJ1-2; D unresolved. Germline V CDR1 and CDR2: MDHEN, SYDVKM. The CDR3 spans 14 residues. The ends were cut back, 6 bases at V and 0 bases at J, with 11 bases in the middle. CDR3 protein: CASRPAGANYGYTF. The CDR3 DNA reads TGTGCCAGCAGGCCCGCCGGTGCTAACTATGGCTACACCTTC.

The genes are TRBV7-2 and TRBJ2-5, with 10 bases identical to TRBD1. CDR1 SGHTA and CDR2 FQGNSA come from the germline V gene. The CDR3 extends over 15 amino acids. V lost 5 bases and J lost 3; bases outside the gene matches: 6. The chain's CDR3 is CASSLRTGGKETQYF. CDR3 nucleotide sequence: TGTGCCAGCAGCCTAAGGACAGGGGGAAAAGAGACCCAGTACTTC.

The chain employs TRBV5-6 and TRBJ1-5; D remains ambiguous. The germline CDR1 and CDR2 sequences are SGHDT and YYEEEE. Trimming shortened V by 3 bases and J by 1 base, and 5 bases separated the two germline ends. The CDR3 sequence is 13 residues long. The CDR3 loop is CASSYVSNQPQHF. The CDR3 DNA sequence: TGTGCCAGCAGCTATGTAAGCAATCAGCCCCAGCATTTT. Supplemented by reference TRBV5-6 and TRBJ1-5, the full variable domain reads DAGVTQSPTHLIKTRGQQVTLRCSPKSGHDTVSWYQQALGQGPQFIFQYYEEEERQRGNFPDRFSGHQFPNYSSELNVNALLLGDSALYLCASSYVSNQPQHFGDGTRLSIL.

V usage is TRBV5-1 and J usage is TRBJ2-7, with 8 bases identical to TRBD1. CDR3 length equals 13 residues. Germline CDR1 SGHRS, CDR2 YFSETQ. V lost 4 bases and J lost 3; bases outside the gene matches: 3. The CDR3 sequence: CASSPTGDYEQYF. CDR3 nucleotide sequence: TGCGCCAGCAGCCCGACAGGGGACTACGAGCAGTACTTC. Supplemented by reference TRBV5-1 and TRBJ2-7, the full variable domain reads KAGVTQTPRYLIKTRGQQVTLSCSPISGHRSVSWYQQTPGQGLQFLFEYFSETQRNKGNFPGRFSGRQFSNSRSEMNVSTLELGDSALYLCASSPTGDYEQYFGPGTRLTVT.

The gene calls are TRBV6-6 and TRBJ2-1; 10 nucleotides align to TRBD2. The CDR3 is 13 amino acids. Germline trimming cut 6 bases from V and 15 bases from J; bases unmatched to any gene: 11. Germline CDR1 is MNHNY and CDR2 is SVGAGI (reference sequence). In DNA form, the CDR3 reads TGTGCCAGCAGCCCCACTAGCGGGGTGGGTCTGTTCTTC. Protein product: CASSPTSGVGLFF.

V usage is TRBV9 and J usage is TRBJ2-3; tentatively, D is TRBD2 (6 bases). The CDR3 extends over 14 amino acids. The ends were cut back, 0 bases at V and 2 bases at J, with 7 bases in the middle. CDR1 and CDR2 (germline): SGDLS, YYNGEE. The CDR3 loop is CASSVGRATDTQYF. CDR3 coding DNA: TGTGCCAGCAGCGTAGGGAGGGCCACAGATACGCAGTATTTT.

CDR3 DNA sequence: TGTGCCAGCAGCCGGGGACTAGGAGTCACAGATACGCAGTATTTT. Translating it yields CASSRGLGVTDTQYF. The V gene is TRBV7-9, the J gene TRBJ2-3, with 8 bases identical to TRBD2. The CDR3 is 15 amino acids. The V gene end was trimmed by 5 bases and the J gene end by 2 bases; junction bases not matched to a gene: 6. CDR1 and CDR2 from the germline V gene are SEHNR and FQNEAQ (reference sequence).

This clone has a single count. The rearrangement links TRBV4-3 to TRBJ1-1, with a weak D call TRBD1 (5 bases). Trimming removed 0 bases at V and 11 bases at J, with 19 bases between. The germline V gene has CDR1 LGHNA and CDR2 YSLEER. The CDR3 contains 15 residues. The CDR3: CASSQDASGMIGAFF. CDR3 bases: TGCGCCAGCAGCCAAGATGCATCAGGGATGATCGGGGCTTTCTTT.

This chain joins TRBV19 and TRBJ1-6, with 7 nucleotides matching TRBD1. J lost 9 bases, V lost 6 bases, and 8 bases had no gene match. The germline CDR1 and CDR2 sequences are LNHDA and SQIVND (reference sequence). This CDR3 is 14 amino acids long. The CDR3 reads CASRRQGGTSPLHF. DNA for the CDR3: TGTGCCAGTAGGAGACAGGGTGGGACTTCACCCCTCCACTTT.

The rearrangement links TRBV5-4 to TRBJ1-6; no clear D gene. V gave up 1 base and J gave up 7 bases, with 9 bases separating them. Germline-derived CDR1 and CDR2 are SGHNT and YYREEE (reference sequence). The CDR3 contains 14 residues. The CDR3 DNA sequence: TGTGCCAGCAGCTTGAGTCAGATGAATTCACCCCTCCACTTT. Translated: CASSLSQMNSPLHF.

The V and J genes are TRBV10-3 and TRBJ2-7; possible D gene TRBD2, 6 bases. This CDR3 spans 15 amino acids. In germline, CDR1 is ENHRY, CDR2 SYGVKD. V dropped 10 bases and J dropped 2 bases, with 21 bases sitting between them. This CDR3 is CATSGRGQPPYEQYF. In DNA form, the CDR3 reads TGTGCCACCTCCGGGCGGGGCCAACCTCCCTACGAGCAGTACTTC.

This chain connects TRBV6-6 to TRBJ2-1; D perhaps matches TRBD1 (6 bases). The CDR3 is made up of 13 amino acids. The V end was cut by 0 bases, the J end by 11 bases, with 11 bases between. Germline V gene sequence: CDR1 MNHNY, CDR2 SVGAGI (reference sequence). CDR3 DNA sequence: TGTGCCAGCAGTTACTCGGTCACAGGGAAGCAGTTCTTC. The encoded protein is CASSYSVTGKQFF.